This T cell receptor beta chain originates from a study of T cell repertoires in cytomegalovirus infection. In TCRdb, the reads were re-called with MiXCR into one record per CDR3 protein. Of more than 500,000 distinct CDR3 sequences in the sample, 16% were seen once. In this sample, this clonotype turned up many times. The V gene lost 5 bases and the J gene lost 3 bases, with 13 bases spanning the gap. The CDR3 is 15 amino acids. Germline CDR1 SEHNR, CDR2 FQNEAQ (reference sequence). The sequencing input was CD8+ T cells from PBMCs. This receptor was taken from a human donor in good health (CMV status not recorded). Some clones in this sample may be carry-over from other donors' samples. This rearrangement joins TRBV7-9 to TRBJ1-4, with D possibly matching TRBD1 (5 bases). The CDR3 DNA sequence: TGTGCCAGCAGCCCCCGGGACGCTTCTAATGAAAAACTGTTTTTT. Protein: CASSPRDASNEKLFF.